This record concerns one T cell receptor (beta chain) sequence. The record originates from a study of blood T cell repertoires in COVID-19. The V gene's germline CDR1 is SNHLY and CDR2 FYNNEI. CDR3 length: 12 residues. V dropped 1 base and J dropped 6 bases, with 6 bases sitting between them. Produced via immunoSEQ multiplex PCR; TCRdb's table is partial and in-frame only. Found here are approximately 460,000 clones, about 91% of them singletons; the top ten hold roughly 0.92%. Followed over time, Seattle patients had been enrolled while infection was active. The sequencing input was peripheral blood. The TCR sequence derives from a man aged 18 to 29 with COVID-19, enrolled during active disease. The chain employs TRBV2 and TRBJ2-5; weak D call: TRBD1 (6 bases). The CDR3 sequence is CASSEGGQTQYF. The CDR3 DNA reads as TGTGCCAGCAGTGAAGGGGGGCAGACCCAGTACTTC.